These 15 T cell receptor beta chains share one sample of origin, sequenced in a study of sequential checkpoint blockade in melanoma. TCRdb's table, derived via immunoSEQ multiplex PCR, lists solely in-frame clones and lacks some. The data contain 2,500 or so clones, under 15% of them singletons. Treatment noted: randomized to nivolumab then ipilimumab (arm A) or the reverse (arm B). The sequenced sample was tumor tissue (inferred from file names), obtained from a patient given nivolumab and ipilimumab in sequence. These receptors were taken from a human donor with melanoma.

In its sample, this clone is medium-sized. The chain combines TRBV11-3 with TRBJ1-6; 7 bases map to TRBD1. Germline CDR1 reads SGHNT; CDR2 reads YENEEA. The ends lost 1 base at V and 9 bases at J; junction bases unmatched: 6. The CDR3 is 15 amino acids. This chain's CDR3 is CASSLGGTAISPLHF. The CDR3 nucleotides are TGTGCCAGCAGCTTAGGTGGGACAGCTATTTCACCCCTCCACTTT.

At least ten counts were recorded for this clone. This chain uses TRBV23-1 with TRBJ1-5; D remains unclear. TRBV23-1 is flagged as an ORF with uncertain function. CDR3 length equals 13 residues. V gave up 6 bases and J gave up 6 bases, with 12 bases separating them. The CDR3 region has the DNA TGCGCCAGCAGCCAAGATTATGGTCAGCCCCAGCATTTT. Amino acids: CASSQDYGQPQHF.

Sample share makes this clone medium-sized. The chain is built from TRBV6-8 and TRBJ1-2, with D maybe TRBD1 (5 bases). V gave up 0 bases and J gave up 0 bases, with 11 bases separating them. CDR1 is MNHGY and CDR2 is SAAAGT in the germline V gene. The CDR3 sequence is 16 residues long. CDR3 coding DNA: TGTGCCAGCAGTTACTCCCCGGGGGGAGCTAACTATGGCTACACCTTC. As protein: CASSYSPGGANYGYTF.

The chain uses TRBV19 and TRBJ2-7; 9 nucleotides align to TRBD1. CDR3 length: 12 amino acids. The V gene end was trimmed by 8 bases and the J gene end by 3 bases; junction bases not matched to a gene: 2. The germline V gene encodes CDR1 LNHDA and CDR2 SQIVND (reference sequence). The CDR3 DNA follows: TGTGCCAGTGGACAGGGGATCTACGAGCAGTACTTC. Translated, it gives CASGQGIYEQYF.

V and J are TRBV18 and TRBJ2-5; 9 nucleotides align to TRBD1. The CDR3 runs 15 residues. Germline CDR1 is KGHSH and CDR2 is LQKENI. With 6 bases clipped from V and 7 bases from J, the junction kept 12 bases outside the gene matches. The CDR3 loop reads CASSDYNRGRLTQYF. The CDR3 nucleotides read TGTGCCAGCTCTGATTATAACAGGGGGCGATTGACCCAGTACTTC.

The V gene is TRBV10-3, the J gene TRBJ2-1; TRBD1 matches at 9 bases. The CDR3 runs to 15 residues. The V and J ends lost 0 bases and 8 bases, in that order; junction bases with no gene match: 5. CDR1 and CDR2 from the germline V gene are ENHRY and SYGVKD. CDR3 nucleotide sequence: TGTGCCATCAGTGAGTCGATGGACAGGGGCCATGAGCAGTTCTTC. Translating it yields CAISESMDRGHEQFF.

This clone was counted only a few times. V gene TRBV9 combines with J gene TRBJ1-2; no definite D call. This CDR3 has 12 amino acids. Germline CDR1 is SGDLS and CDR2 is YYNGEE. CDR3 protein: CVQDARNYGYTF. The DNA for the CDR3 is TGTGTTCAGGACGCTCGGAACTATGGCTACACCTTC.

This chain joins TRBV7-1 and TRBJ1-5, with no clear D. TRBV7-1 is treated as an ORF (open reading frame) with a function not yet certain. V dropped 4 bases and J dropped 4 bases, with 8 bases sitting between them. The CDR3 runs to 13 residues. This CDR3 is CASSFGVNQPQHF. In nucleotides, the CDR3 is TGTGCCAGCAGCTTCGGAGTTAATCAGCCCCAGCATTTT.

This clone was counted only a few times. The chain employs TRBV6-8 and TRBJ1-2; D perhaps matches TRBD1 (5 bases). V gave up 3 bases and J gave up 4 bases, with 12 bases separating them. This CDR3 has 14 amino acids. Per the germline V gene, CDR1 is MNHGY and CDR2 is SAAAGT. Here the CDR3 reads CASSYDSTFYGYTF. The CDR3 nucleotides read TGTGCCAGCAGTTATGACAGCACATTCTATGGCTACACCTTC.

Only a few counts were recorded for this clone. The chain employs TRBV6-8 and TRBJ1-2; 10 bases are shared with TRBD1. The CDR3 runs 15 residues. V trimming: 2 bases; J trimming: 5 bases; junction bases outside the gene matches: 5. CDR1 is MNHGY, CDR2 SAAAGT, per germline. CDR3: CASSYDGQGGYGYTF. The CDR3 DNA follows: TGTGCCAGCAGTTACGACGGACAGGGGGGATATGGCTACACCTTC.

The chain couples TRBV30 to TRBJ1-6; a possible D gene is TRBD1 (6 bases). V gave up 8 bases and J gave up 7 bases, with 15 bases separating them. The CDR3 loop spans 13 amino acids. CDR1 and CDR2 from the germline V gene are GTSNPN and SVGIG (reference sequence). The CDR3 spells CAGGGGWNSPLHF. DNA for the CDR3: TGTGCCGGAGGGGGGGGCTGGAATTCACCCCTCCACTTT.

This chain links TRBV6-8 with TRBJ1-2; 8 bases map to TRBD1. The CDR3 has 13 amino acids. Germline CDR1 reads MNHGY; CDR2 reads SAAAGT. V gave up 5 bases and J gave up 8 bases; unmatched junction bases: 7. DNA of the CDR3: TGTGCCAGCAGTCACGACAGGGGCAAGGGCTACACCTTC. This gives the protein CASSHDRGKGYTF.

The chain employs TRBV5-1 and TRBJ2-5; maybe TRBD2 (6 bases). Trimming cost V 4 bases and J 2 bases, with 12 bases left between them. The CDR3 is 14 amino acids. Germline values: CDR1 SGHRS, CDR2 YFSETQ. The CDR3, as DNA: TGCGCCAGCAGCGGTGGGACTCTTCAAGAGACCCAGTACTTC. Encoded protein: CASSGGTLQETQYF.

This clone was counted only a few times. CDR3 nucleotide sequence: TGTGCCAGCAGTTTTCAGGGAGGGAGCAATCAGCCCCAGCATTTT. Its protein product is CASSFQGGSNQPQHF. The chain combines TRBV6-8 with TRBJ1-5, with D possibly being TRBD1 (5 bases). CDR3 size: 15 residues. Germline V lookup: CDR1 MNHGY, CDR2 SAAAGT. V was cut by 4 bases and J by 1 base, with 11 bases left in between.

The chain is built from TRBV11-3 and TRBJ2-1; TRBD2 matches at 8 bases. Germline V CDR1 and CDR2: SGHNT, YENEEA. The CDR3 consists of 18 residues. Trimming at V came to 5 bases and at J to 5 bases, leaving 17 bases not matched to a gene. CDR3 region: CASSPLGSGDTSHNEQFF. The CDR3 coding sequence is TGTGCCAGCAGCCCCTTGGGTAGCGGGGACACCTCTCACAATGAGCAGTTCTTC.